The clone carrying this TCR beta chain was seen more than once but under ten times. Its antigen is unidentified. This record belongs to a study of early stage breast cancer tumors. Measured with immunoSEQ multiplex PCR; TCRdb has only the in-frame clones, and not every one. The table lists 25,000 to 35,000 clones, under 60% of them singletons. General observations from the study: Enriched TCRB sequences shared across patients were mostly commonly generated sequences.

The sample comprised breast tumor tissue. The TCR originated in a person aged 50-59 years with breast cancer.

The CDR3 region has the DNA TGTGCCAGTAGTATAGATGCGGGACAGCCCTACGAGCAGTACTTC. This gives the protein CASSIDAGQPYEQYF. The chain carries TRBV19 and TRBJ2-7; TRBD1 is a possible D gene (7 bases). There are 15 residues in the CDR3. V was pared by 0 bases and J by 2 bases, with 11 bases between. Germline CDR1 and CDR2: LNHDA and SQIVND (reference sequence).